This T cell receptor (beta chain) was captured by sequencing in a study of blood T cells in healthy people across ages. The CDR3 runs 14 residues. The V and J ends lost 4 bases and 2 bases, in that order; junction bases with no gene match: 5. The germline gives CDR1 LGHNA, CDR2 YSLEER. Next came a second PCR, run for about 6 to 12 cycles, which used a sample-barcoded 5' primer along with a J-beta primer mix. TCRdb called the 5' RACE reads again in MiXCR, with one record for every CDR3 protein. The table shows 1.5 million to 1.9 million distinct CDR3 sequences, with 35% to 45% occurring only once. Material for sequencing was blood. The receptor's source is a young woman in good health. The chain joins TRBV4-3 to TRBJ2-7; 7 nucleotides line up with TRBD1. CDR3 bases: TGCGCCAGCAGCCGAGGGACAGAGACCTACGAGCAGTACTTC. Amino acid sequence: CASSRGTETYEQYF.